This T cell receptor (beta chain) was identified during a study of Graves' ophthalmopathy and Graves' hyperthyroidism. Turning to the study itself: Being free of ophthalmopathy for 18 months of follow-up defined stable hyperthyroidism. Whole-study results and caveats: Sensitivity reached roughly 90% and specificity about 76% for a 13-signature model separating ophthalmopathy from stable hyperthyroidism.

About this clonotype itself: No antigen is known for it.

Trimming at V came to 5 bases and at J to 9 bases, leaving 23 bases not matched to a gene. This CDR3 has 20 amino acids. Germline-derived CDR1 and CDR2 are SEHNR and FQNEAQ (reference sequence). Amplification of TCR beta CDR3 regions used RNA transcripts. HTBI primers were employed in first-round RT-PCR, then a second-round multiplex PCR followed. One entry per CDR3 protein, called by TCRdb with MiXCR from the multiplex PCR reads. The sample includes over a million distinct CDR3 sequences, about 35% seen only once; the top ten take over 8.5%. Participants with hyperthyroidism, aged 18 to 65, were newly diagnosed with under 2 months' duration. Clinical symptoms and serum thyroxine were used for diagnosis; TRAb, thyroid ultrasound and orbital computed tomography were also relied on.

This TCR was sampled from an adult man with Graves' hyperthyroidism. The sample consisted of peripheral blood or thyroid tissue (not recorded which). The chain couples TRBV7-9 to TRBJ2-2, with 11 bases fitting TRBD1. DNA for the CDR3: TGTGCCAGCAGCCATCCCGAAGCCCCCCGGGACAGGGGGGACATCTGGGAGCTGTTTTTT. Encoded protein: CASSHPEAPRDRGDIWELFF.